This T cell receptor beta chain emerged from a study of blood T cell repertoires in COVID-19. Looking at the study overall: Nucleic acid was either cDNA or gDNA, and it came from T cells, B-cell-depleted T cells, or PBMCs.

In its sample, this clone was seen once. The CDR3 runs 13 residues. Germline V gene data show CDR1 as ENHRY and CDR2 as SYGVKD. V lost 6 bases and J lost 0, with 8 bases in between. Original processing methods: Estimates of nucleated cell counts were drawn from the amplification of reference gene primers. TCRdb's table, derived via immunoSEQ multiplex PCR, lists solely in-frame clones and lacks some. The V and J calls and clone size are taken from that table; D and trimming were inferred from the DNA. The sample records about 200,000 clones, 80% to 90% being singletons. This receptor was taken from a man between 50 and 59 years old with active or convalescent COVID-19. V usage is TRBV10-3 and J usage is TRBJ1-2; tentative D call: TRBD1 (5 bases). The sequenced sample consisted of peripheral blood. The DNA for the CDR3 is TGTGCCATCAGGGACATAGCTAACTATGGCTACACCTTC. Protein sequence: CAIRDIANYGYTF.